The clone carrying this T cell receptor (beta chain) was recorded at least ten times. This entry comes from a study of T cells after yellow fever vaccination. The overall study: Researchers used SMART-Seq v4 Ultra Low Input to prepare fractions that had low cell numbers.

The V gene lost 3 bases and the J gene lost 0 bases, with 8 bases spanning the gap. This CDR3 region has 14 residues. TCR cDNA was made by 5'RACE template switching, adding a universal primer site and UMIs. Via MiXCR, TCRdb re-called the 5' RACE reads, giving one row per CDR3 protein. The sample has 450,000 to 550,000 distinct CDR3 sequences, about a fifth seen once. Sequenced here: PBMCs, sampled roughly 20 days after the first yellow fever vaccination. This TCR was sampled from a man aged 18-30 years who received the YFV17D yellow fever vaccine. The chain is built from TRBV12-3 or TRBV12-4 and TRBJ1-1; a weak D match, TRBD1 (5 bases). The CDR3 is CASSFGGMNTEAFF. The CDR3 DNA sequence: TGTGCCAGCAGTTTCGGGGGAATGAACACTGAAGCTTTCTTT.